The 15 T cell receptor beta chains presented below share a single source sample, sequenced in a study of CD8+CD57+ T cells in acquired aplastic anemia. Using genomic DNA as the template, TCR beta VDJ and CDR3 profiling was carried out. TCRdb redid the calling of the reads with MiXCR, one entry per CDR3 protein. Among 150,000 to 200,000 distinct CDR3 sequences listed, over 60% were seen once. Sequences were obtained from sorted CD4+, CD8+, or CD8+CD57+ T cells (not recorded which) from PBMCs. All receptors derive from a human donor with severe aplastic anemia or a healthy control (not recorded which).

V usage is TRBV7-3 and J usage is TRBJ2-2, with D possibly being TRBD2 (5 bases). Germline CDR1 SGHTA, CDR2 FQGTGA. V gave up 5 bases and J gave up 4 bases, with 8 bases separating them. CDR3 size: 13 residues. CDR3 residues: CASSQSGTGELFF. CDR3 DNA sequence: TGTGCCAGCAGCCAAAGCGGCACCGGGGAGCTGTTTTTT. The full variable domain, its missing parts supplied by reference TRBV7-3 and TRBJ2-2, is GAGVSQTPSNKVTEKGKYVELRCDPISGHTALYWYRQSLGQGPEFLIYFQGTGAADDSGLPNDRFFAVRPEGSVSTLKIQRTERGDSAVYLCASSQSGTGELFFGEGSRLTVL.

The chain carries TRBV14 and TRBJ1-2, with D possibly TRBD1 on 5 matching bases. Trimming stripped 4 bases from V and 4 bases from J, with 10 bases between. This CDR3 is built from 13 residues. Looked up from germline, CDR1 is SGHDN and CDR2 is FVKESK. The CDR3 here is CASSPGISYGYTF. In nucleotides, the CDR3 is TGTGCCAGCAGCCCAGGGATCTCCTATGGCTACACCTTC.

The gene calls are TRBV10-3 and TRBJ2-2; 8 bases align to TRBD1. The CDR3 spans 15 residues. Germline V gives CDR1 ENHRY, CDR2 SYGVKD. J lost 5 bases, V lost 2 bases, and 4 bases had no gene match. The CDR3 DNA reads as TGTGCCATCAGTGAGGCAGGACAGGGAACCGGGGAGCTGTTTTTT. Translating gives CAISEAGQGTGELFF.

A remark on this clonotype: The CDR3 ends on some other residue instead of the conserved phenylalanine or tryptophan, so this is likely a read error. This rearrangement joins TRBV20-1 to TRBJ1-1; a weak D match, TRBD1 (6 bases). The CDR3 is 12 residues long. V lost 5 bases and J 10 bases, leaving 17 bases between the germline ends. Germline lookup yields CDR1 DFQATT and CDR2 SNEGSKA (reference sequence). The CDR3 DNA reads TGCAGTGCTGCACACGGACAGCCGAGAGCTTTCTCT. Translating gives CSAAHGQPRAFS.

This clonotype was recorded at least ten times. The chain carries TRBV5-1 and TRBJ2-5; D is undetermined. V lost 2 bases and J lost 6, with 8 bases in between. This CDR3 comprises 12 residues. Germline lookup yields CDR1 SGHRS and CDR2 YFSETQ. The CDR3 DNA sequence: TGCGCCAGCAGCTTCTCCCCCCAGACCCAGTACTTC. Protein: CASSFSPQTQYF.

CDR3 sequence (DNA): TGTGCCAGCAGCCTAGTTAGTAACACTGAAGCTTTCTTT. Its protein is CASSLVSNTEAFF. The chain links TRBV6-1 to TRBJ1-1; no clear D gene. Trimming pared 6 bases from V and 2 bases from J, leaving 10 bases between. The CDR3 is made up of 13 amino acids. Looked up from germline, CDR1 is MNHNS and CDR2 is SASEGT.

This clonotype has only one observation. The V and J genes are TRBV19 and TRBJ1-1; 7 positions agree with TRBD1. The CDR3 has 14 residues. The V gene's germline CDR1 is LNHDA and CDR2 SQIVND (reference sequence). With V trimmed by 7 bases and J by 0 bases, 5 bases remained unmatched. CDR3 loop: CASNPGQLNTEAFF. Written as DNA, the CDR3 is TGTGCCAGTAACCCGGGACAGCTGAACACTGAAGCTTTCTTT.

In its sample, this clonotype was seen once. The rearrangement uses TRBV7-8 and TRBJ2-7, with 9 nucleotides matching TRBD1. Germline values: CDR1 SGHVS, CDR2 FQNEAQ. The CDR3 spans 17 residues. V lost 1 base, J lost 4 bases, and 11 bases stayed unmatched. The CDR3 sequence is CASSLVGAGTGKYEQYF. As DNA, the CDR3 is TGTGCCAGCAGCTTAGTGGGGGCCGGGACAGGGAAGTACGAGCAGTACTTC.

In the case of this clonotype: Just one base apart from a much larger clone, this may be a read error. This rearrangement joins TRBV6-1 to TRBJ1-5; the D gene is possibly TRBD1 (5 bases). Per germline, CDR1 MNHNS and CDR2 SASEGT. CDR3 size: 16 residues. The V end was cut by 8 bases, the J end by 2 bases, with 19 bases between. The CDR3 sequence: CASSDGTINGNQPQHF. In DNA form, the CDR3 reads TGTGCCAGCTCGGACGGGACGATCAATGGCAATCAGCCCCAGCATTTT.

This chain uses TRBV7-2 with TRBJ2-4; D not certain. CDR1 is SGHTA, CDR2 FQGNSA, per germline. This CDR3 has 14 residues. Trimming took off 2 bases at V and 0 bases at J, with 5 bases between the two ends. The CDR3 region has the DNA TGTGCCAGCAGCTTAACACCAGCCAAAAACATTCAGTACTTC. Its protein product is CASSLTPAKNIQYF.

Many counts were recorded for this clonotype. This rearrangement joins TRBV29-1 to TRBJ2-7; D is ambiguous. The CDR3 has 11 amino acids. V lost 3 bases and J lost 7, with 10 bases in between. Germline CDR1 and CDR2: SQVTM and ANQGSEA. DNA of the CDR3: TGCAGCGTTGAGGGCCTTGGGGAGCAGTACTTC. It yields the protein CSVEGLGEQYF.

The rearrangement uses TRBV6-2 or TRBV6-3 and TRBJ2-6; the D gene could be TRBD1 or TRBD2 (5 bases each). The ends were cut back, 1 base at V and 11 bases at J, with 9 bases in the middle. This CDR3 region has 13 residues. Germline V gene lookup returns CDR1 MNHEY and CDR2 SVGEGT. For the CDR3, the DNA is TGTGCCAGCAGTTACTTACAGGACTACGTCCTGACTTTC. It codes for CASSYLQDYVLTF.

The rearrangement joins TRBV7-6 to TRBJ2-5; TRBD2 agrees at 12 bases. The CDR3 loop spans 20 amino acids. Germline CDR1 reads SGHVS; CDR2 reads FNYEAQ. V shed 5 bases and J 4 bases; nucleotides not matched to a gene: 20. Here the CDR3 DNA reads TGTGCCAGCAGCCGAACCGCGACTAGCGGGAGTGAGGGAAGAGGAGAGACCCAGTACTTC. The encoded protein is CASSRTATSGSEGRGETQYF.

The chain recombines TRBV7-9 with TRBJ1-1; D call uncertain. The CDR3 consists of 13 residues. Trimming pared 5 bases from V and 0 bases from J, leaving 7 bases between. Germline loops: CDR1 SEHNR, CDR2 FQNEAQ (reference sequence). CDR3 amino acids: CASSPTLNTEAFF. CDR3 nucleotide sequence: TGTGCCAGCAGCCCAACTCTGAACACTGAAGCTTTCTTT. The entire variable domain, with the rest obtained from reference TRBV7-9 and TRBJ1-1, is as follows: DTGVSQNPRHKITKRGQNVTFRCDPISEHNRLYWYRQTLGQGPEFLTYFQNEAQLEKSRLLSDRFSAERPKGSFSTLEIQRTEQGDSAMYLCASSPTLNTEAFFGQGTRLTVV.

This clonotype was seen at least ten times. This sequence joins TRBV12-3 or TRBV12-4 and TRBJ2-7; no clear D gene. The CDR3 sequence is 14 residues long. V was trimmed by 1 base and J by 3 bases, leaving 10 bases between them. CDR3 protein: CASSLGVSGYEQYF. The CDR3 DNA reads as TGTGCCAGCAGTTTAGGAGTGTCAGGCTACGAGCAGTACTTC.